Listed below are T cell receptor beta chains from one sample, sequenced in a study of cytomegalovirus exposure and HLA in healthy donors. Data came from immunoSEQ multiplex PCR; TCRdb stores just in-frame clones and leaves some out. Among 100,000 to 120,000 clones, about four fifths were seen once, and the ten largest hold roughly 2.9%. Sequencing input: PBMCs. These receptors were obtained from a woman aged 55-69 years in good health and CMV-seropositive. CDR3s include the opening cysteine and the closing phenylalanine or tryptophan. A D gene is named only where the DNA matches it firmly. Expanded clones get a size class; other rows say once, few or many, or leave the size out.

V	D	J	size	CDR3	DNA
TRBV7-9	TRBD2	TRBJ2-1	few	CASSALAGYNEQFF	TGTGCCAGCAGCGCATTAGCGGGATACAATGAGCAGTTCTTC
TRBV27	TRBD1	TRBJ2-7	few	CASRDRGHYEQYF	TGTGCCAGCCGAGACAGGGGACACTACGAGCAGTACTTC
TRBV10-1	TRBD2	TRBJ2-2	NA	CASSVQRIIAGRNTGELFF	TGCGCCAGCAGTGTACAAAGAATAATAGCGGGACGAAACACCGGGGAGCTGTTTTTT
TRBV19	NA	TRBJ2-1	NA	CASSMPGLPNEQFF	TGTGCCAGTAGTATGCCCGGACTTCCGAATGAGCAGTTCTTC
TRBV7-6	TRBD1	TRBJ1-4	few	CASSYGTANEKLFF	TGTGCCAGCAGCTACGGGACAGCTAATGAAAAACTGTTTTTT
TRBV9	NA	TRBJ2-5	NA	CASSVVGAGQETQYF	TGTGCCAGCAGCGTAGTGGGGGCAGGGCAAGAGACCCAGTACTTC
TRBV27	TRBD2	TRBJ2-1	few	CASSFRGGTLPEFF	TGTGCCAGCAGTTTTCGCGGGGGGACGCTTCCAGAGTTCTTC
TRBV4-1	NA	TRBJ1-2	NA	CASSQHLSTRENYGYTF	TGCGCCAGCAGCCAACATCTTTCGACGAGGGAGAACTATGGCTACACCTTC
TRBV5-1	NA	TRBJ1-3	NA	CASSGGGQSGNTIYF	TGCGCCAGCAGCGGAGGCGGACAGTCTGGAAACACCATATATTTT
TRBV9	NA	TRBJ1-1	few	CASSVSGMNTEAFF	TGTGCCAGCAGCGTATCGGGGATGAACACTGAAGCTTTCTTT
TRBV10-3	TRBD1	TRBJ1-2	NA	CAISAETGNTNYGYTF	TGTGCCATCAGTGCAGAGACAGGGAATACTAACTATGGCTACACCTTC
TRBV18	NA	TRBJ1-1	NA	CASSPKEGVDTEAFF	TGTGCCAGCTCACCAAAGGAGGGAGTGGACACTGAAGCTTTCTTT
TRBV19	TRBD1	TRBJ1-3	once	CASSIETGYPGNTIYF	TGTGCCAGTAGTATAGAGACAGGGTATCCTGGAAACACCATATATTTT
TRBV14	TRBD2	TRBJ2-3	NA	CASSRETSGSDTQYF	TGTGCCAGCAGCCGAGAGACTAGCGGTTCAGATACGCAGTATTTT
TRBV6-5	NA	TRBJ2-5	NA	CASSKNTAQETQYF	TGTGCCAGCAGTAAAAATACTGCCCAAGAGACCCAGTACTTC
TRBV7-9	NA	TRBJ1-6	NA	CASSLIQGNSPLHF	TGTGCCAGCAGCTTAATTCAGGGTAATTCACCCCTCCACTTT
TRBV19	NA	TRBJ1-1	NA	CASSPTSGVTEAFF	TGTGCCAGTAGTCCGACTTCGGGGGTCACTGAAGCTTTCTTT
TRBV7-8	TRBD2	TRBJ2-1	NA	CASSSSGGSYNEQFF	TGTGCCAGCAGCTCCTCGGGGGGCTCCTACAATGAGCAGTTCTTC
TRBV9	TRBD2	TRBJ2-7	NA	CASSVGLAGGISYEQYF	TGTGCCAGCAGCGTGGGACTAGCGGGAGGGATCTCCTACGAGCAGTACTTC
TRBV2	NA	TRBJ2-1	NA	CASTKTQAGYNEQFF	TGTGCCAGCACCAAAACGCAGGCAGGTTACAATGAGCAGTTCTTC
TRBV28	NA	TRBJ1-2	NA	CASRAETRWEGYTF	TGTGCCAGCAGGGCAGAAACCCGCTGGGAGGGCTACACCTTC
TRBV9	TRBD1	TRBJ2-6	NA	CASSIATGSSGANVLTF	TGTGCCAGCAGCATAGCGACAGGGAGCTCTGGGGCCAACGTCCTGACTTTC
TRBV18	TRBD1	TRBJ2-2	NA	CASSRQGPTGELFF	TGTGCCAGCTCAAGACAGGGGCCCACCGGGGAGCTGTTTTTT
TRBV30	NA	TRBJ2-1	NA	CAWSAVYEQFF	TGTGCCTGGAGTGCTGTCTATGAGCAGTTCTTC
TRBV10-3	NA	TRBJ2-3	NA	CAIGPSDNRVWDTQYF	TGTGCCATTGGCCCGTCGGATAACAGGGTATGGGATACGCAGTATTTT
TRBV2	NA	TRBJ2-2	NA	CASVRFQAGELFF	TGTGCCAGCGTCCGGTTTCAGGCCGGGGAGCTGTTTTTT
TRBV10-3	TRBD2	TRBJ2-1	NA	CAISESRLANNEQFF	TGTGCCATCAGTGAGTCGAGACTAGCGAACAATGAGCAGTTCTTC
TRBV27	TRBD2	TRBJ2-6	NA	CASSLLGPQRGGSGANVLTF	TGTGCCAGCAGTTTATTAGGACCCCAGCGGGGGGGCTCTGGGGCCAACGTCCTGACTTTC
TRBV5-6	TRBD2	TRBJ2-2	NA	CASSFAGAGELFF	TGTGCCAGCAGCTTTGCGGGAGCCGGGGAGCTGTTTTTT
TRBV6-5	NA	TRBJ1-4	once	CASSEQAWDNEKLFF	TGTGCCAGCAGCGAACAGGCCTGGGATAATGAAAAACTGTTTTTT
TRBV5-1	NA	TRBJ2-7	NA	CASRASYEQYF	TGCGCCAGCAGAGCGAGCTACGAGCAGTACTTC
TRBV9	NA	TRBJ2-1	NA	CASSVASLRNEQFF	TGTGCCAGCAGCGTAGCCTCTCTACGCAATGAGCAGTTCTTC
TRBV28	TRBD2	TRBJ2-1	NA	CASSLGGTSGLNEQFF	TGTGCCAGCAGTTTGGGCGGGACTAGCGGGCTCAATGAGCAGTTCTTC
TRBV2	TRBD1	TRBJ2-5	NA	CASSGQGNQETQYF	TGTGCCAGCAGTGGACAGGGGAACCAAGAGACCCAGTACTTC
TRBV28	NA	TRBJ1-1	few	CASSPSGQLYTEAFF	TGTGCCAGCAGTCCGAGCGGGCAGTTATACACTGAAGCTTTCTTT
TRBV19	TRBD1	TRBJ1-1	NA	CASSSRDRGNTEAFF	TGTGCCAGTAGTTCTCGCGACAGGGGGAACACTGAAGCTTTCTTT
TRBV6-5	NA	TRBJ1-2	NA	CASSYSSGLSNYGYTF	TGTGCCAGCAGTTACTCATCGGGACTTTCTAACTATGGCTACACCTTC
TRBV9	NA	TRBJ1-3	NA	CASSVSGGLGSSSGNTIYF	TGTGCCAGCAGCGTATCTGGGGGCCTTGGGTCTTCCTCTGGAAACACCATATATTTT
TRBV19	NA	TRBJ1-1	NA	CASSIPQRNTEAFF	TGTGCCAGTAGTATCCCACAGAGGAACACTGAAGCTTTCTTT
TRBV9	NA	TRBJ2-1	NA	CASSVDRGTIYNEQFF	TGTGCCAGCAGCGTAGATCGGGGGACGATCTACAATGAGCAGTTCTTC